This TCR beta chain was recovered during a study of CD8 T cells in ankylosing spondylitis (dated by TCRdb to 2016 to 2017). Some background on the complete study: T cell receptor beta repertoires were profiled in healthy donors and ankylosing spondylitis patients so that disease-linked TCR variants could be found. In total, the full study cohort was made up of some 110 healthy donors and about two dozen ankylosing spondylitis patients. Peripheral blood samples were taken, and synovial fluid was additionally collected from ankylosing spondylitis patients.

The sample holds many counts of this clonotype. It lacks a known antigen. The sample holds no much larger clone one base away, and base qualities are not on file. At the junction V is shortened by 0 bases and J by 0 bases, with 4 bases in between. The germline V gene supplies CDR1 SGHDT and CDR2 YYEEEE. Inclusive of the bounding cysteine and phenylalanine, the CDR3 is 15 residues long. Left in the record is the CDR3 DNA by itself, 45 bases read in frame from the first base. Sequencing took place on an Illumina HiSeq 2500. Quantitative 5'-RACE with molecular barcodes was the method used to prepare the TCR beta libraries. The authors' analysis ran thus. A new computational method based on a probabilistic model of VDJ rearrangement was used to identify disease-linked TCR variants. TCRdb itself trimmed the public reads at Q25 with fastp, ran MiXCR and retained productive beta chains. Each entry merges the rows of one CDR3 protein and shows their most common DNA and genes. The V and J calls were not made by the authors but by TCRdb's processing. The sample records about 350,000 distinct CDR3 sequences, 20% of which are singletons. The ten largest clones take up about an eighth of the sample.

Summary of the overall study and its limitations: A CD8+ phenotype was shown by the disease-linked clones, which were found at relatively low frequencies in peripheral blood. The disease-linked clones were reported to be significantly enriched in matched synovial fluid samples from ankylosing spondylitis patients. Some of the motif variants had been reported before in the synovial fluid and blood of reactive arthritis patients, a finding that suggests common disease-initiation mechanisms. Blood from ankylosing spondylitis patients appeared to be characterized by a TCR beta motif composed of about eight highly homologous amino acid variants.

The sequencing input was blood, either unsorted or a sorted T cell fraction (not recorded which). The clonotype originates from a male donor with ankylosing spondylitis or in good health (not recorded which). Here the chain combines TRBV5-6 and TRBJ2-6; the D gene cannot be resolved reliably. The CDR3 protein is CASSLDRSGANVLTF. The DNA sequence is TGTGCCAGCAGCTTGGATCGCTCTGGGGCCAACGTCCTGACTTTC.